This record looks at one T cell receptor beta chain sequence and its context. Each participant's cohort was designated according to participant-reported clinical history. Cohort 3 donors were reported recovered after two negative PCRs, clearance, or symptom resolution. The data derive from a study of blood T cell repertoires in COVID-19. For the study at large: PBMCs, B-cell-depleted T cells, or T cells provided the cDNA or gDNA that made up the material.

TCRdb's table, derived via immunoSEQ multiplex PCR, lists solely in-frame clones and lacks some. The table shows about 230,000 clones, with under 85% occurring only once. Germline CDR1 reads SGHDT; CDR2 reads YYEEEE. This CDR3 contains 16 residues. V was shortened by 4 bases and J by 0 bases, with 16 bases between the two germline ends. The source is a man aged 55 to 70 who had recovered from COVID-19. The chain carries TRBV5-6 and TRBJ1-2; D may be TRBD1 (6 bases). The specimen sequenced was PBMCs or T cells enriched from blood (not recorded which). The CDR3 spells CASSHPTTGANYGYTF. CDR3 sequence (DNA): TGTGCCAGCAGCCACCCCACGACAGGAGCTAACTATGGCTACACCTTC.